The 19 T cell receptor beta chains presented below share a single source sample, sequenced in a study of shared clonotypes between healthy human individuals. Using immunoSEQ multiplex PCR, the repertoire was profiled, and TCRdb retains in-frame clones only, with some absent. The sample contains over a million clones, approximately 76% of which appear only once. Sequenced sample: memory CD4+ T cells sorted from blood. Indicated subset: CD45RA-negative fraction. The origin of the receptors is a man aged 18 to 29 in good health.

This clone was seen a single time. Its ends do not fully match the called genes, so a read error is possible. The J gene is TRBJ1-2, the V gene TRBV27; perhaps TRBD1 as D (5 bases). The CDR3 loop spans 13 amino acids. CDR1 is MNHEY, CDR2 SMNVEV, per germline (reference sequence). The CDR3 protein is CANPTAGSHGYTF. CDR3 coding DNA: TGCGCGAATCCCACTGCAGGGTCCCATGGCTACACCTTC.

The V call is TRBV18, the J call TRBJ2-7, with a possible D match to TRBD1 (6 bases). In germline, CDR1 is KGHSH, CDR2 LQKENI. The CDR3 extends over 15 amino acids. Trimming took off 3 bases at V and 0 bases at J, with 12 bases between the two ends. Written as DNA, the CDR3 is TGTGCCAGCTCACCCAAACAGGGTTCCTCCTACGAGCAGTACTTC. Protein product: CASSPKQGSSYEQYF.

The chain has TRBV11-2 and TRBJ2-5; 8 bases are a match to TRBD2. Germline CDR1 and CDR2: SGHAT and FQNNGV. The CDR3 has 15 amino acids. V was clipped by 2 bases and J by 5 bases; unmatched bases: 7. The DNA for the CDR3 is TGTGCCAGCAGCTTAAGTCGGGGGGGCTGGGAGACCCAGTACTTC. This codes for CASSLSRGGWETQYF.

This clone has more than one count but fewer than ten. The chain uses TRBV5-1 and TRBJ2-1; 10 bases agree with TRBD2. The CDR3 sequence is 16 residues long. After removal of 0 bases from V and 4 bases from J, the junction contained 4 bases not matched to a gene. Germline values: CDR1 SGHRS, CDR2 YFSETQ. The CDR3 bases are TGCGCCAGCAGCTTGGTTATAGCGGGGGGTTACAATGAGCAGTTCTTC. This translates into CASSLVIAGGYNEQFF. Full variable domain (outside the CDR3, taken from reference TRBV5-1 and TRBJ2-1): KAGVTQTPRYLIKTRGQQVTLSCSPISGHRSVSWYQQTPGQGLQFLFEYFSETQRNKGNFPGRFSGRQFSNSRSEMNVSTLELGDSALYLCASSLVIAGGYNEQFFGPGTRLTVL.

This sequence joins TRBV25-1 and TRBJ2-1; possibly TRBD1 for D (5 bases). Looked up from germline, CDR1 is MGHDK and CDR2 is SYGVNS. The CDR3 is 14 residues long. The germline V and J ends were trimmed by 0 bases and 6 bases, with 9 bases remaining between them. The CDR3 reads CASSEYQGGNEQFF. The CDR3 bases are TGTGCCAGCAGTGAATATCAGGGTGGCAATGAGCAGTTCTTC.

This chain links TRBV29-1 with TRBJ2-1, with 10 bases fitting TRBD1. The CDR3 has 13 residues. CDR1 is SQVTM and CDR2 is ANQGSEA in the germline V gene. Germline trimming cut 7 bases from V and 7 bases from J; bases unmatched to any gene: 7. CDR3 bases: TGCAGCGCCGCGGGACAGGGGAAGAATGAGCAGTTCTTC. As protein: CSAAGQGKNEQFF.

The J gene is TRBJ2-2, the V gene TRBV27; D unresolved. With 5 bases removed from V and 1 base from J, the gap between germline ends came to 11 bases. This CDR3 comprises 15 residues. Germline V gene sequence: CDR1 MNHEY, CDR2 SMNVEV (reference sequence). The CDR3 reads CASSRTYWNTGELFF. CDR3 DNA sequence: TGTGCCAGCAGTAGGACGTATTGGAACACCGGGGAGCTGTTTTTT.

The V and J genes are TRBV28 and TRBJ1-2; 7 nucleotides align to TRBD1. Looked up from germline, CDR1 is MDHEN and CDR2 is SYDVKM. Losses at the gene ends were 5 bases for V and 1 base for J; bases not matched to a gene: 7. CDR3 length: 15 residues. The CDR3 nucleotides read TGTGCCAGCAGTAAACAGGGGCCAATTAACTATGGCTACACCTTC. Its protein product is CASSKQGPINYGYTF.

The chain recombines TRBV6-5 with TRBJ2-7, with 7 bases identical to TRBD1. J was trimmed by 8 bases and V by 6 bases; bases with no gene match: 10. The CDR3 loop spans 13 amino acids. Germline assignment: CDR1 MNHEY and CDR2 SVGAGI. The CDR3 bases are TGTGCCAGCAGCCGGGACAGATCTACGAAGCAGTACTTC. It specifies CASSRDRSTKQYF.

The V and J genes are TRBV7-9 and TRBJ2-4; D ambiguous. CDR3 size: 13 residues. From germline, CDR1 is SEHNR and CDR2 FQNEAQ (reference sequence). The ends were cut back, 0 bases at V and 7 bases at J, with 7 bases in the middle. DNA for the CDR3: TGTGCCAGCAGCTTAGCGGGTCCGAACATTCAGTACTTC. Amino acid sequence: CASSLAGPNIQYF.

The chain employs TRBV10-3 and TRBJ1-3; D is undetermined. The CDR3 contains 14 residues. Germline V gene sequence: CDR1 ENHRY, CDR2 SYGVKD. Trimming shortened V by 7 bases and J by 3 bases, and 13 bases separated the two germline ends. The CDR3, as DNA: TGTGCCATCAAAAACGGGGTTGGTGGAAACACCATATATTTT. Translation gives CAIKNGVGGNTIYF.

J is TRBJ1-3 and V is TRBV4-1; the D is unclear. The CDR3 loop spans 14 amino acids. V was shortened by 1 base and J by 3 bases, with 7 bases between the two germline ends. CDR1 MGHRA and CDR2 YSYEKL come from the germline V gene. This chain's CDR3 is CASSQGVFGNTIYF. The CDR3 nucleotides read TGCGCCAGCAGCCAAGGGGTATTTGGAAACACCATATATTTT.

The chain recombines TRBV5-1 with TRBJ1-2, with D tentatively TRBD1 (5 bases). The CDR3 covers 13 residues. The germline V gene encodes CDR1 SGHRS and CDR2 YFSETQ. Trimming removed 3 bases from V and 6 bases from J, with 12 bases in between. The CDR3 loop reads CASSSGLQDGYTF. The CDR3 DNA reads TGCGCCAGCAGCTCGGGACTTCAGGATGGCTACACCTTC.

The chain combines TRBV27 with TRBJ1-6; TRBD1 aligns across 8 bases. Per germline, CDR1 MNHEY and CDR2 SMNVEV (reference sequence). This CDR3 is 16 amino acids long. V shed 8 bases, J shed 4 bases, and the junction held 10 bases outside the gene matches. For the CDR3, the DNA is TGTGCCAGCTCGAGCAGGGGGACAGGATATAATTCACCCCTCCACTTT. Translation gives CASSSRGTGYNSPLHF.

As for this clone: Other DNA sequences in the same sample also yield this CDR3. CDR3 residues: CASSEQDYGYTF. As DNA, the CDR3 is TGTGCCAGCAGCGAACAGGACTATGGCTACACCTTC. The chain is built from TRBV2 and TRBJ1-2, with D possibly matching TRBD1 (5 bases). The CDR3 runs 12 residues. V shed 6 bases and J shed 3 bases, with 8 bases lying between them. Germline V gene sequence: CDR1 SNHLY, CDR2 FYNNEI.

The rearrangement joins TRBV30 to TRBJ1-1, with D hard to call. CDR1 GTSNPN and CDR2 SVGIG come from the germline V gene (reference sequence). This CDR3 region has 12 residues. Trimming stripped 4 bases from V and 1 base from J, with 7 bases between. CDR3 residues: CAWTQENTEAFF. In DNA, the CDR3 is TGTGCCTGGACGCAGGAGAACACTGAAGCTTTCTTT.

This clone occurred many times. The V and J genes are TRBV5-1 and TRBJ2-1; maybe TRBD1 (5 bases). Germline V lookup: CDR1 SGHRS, CDR2 YFSETQ. This CDR3 is built from 16 residues. V lost 0 bases, J lost 2 bases, and 12 bases lay in between. CDR3 DNA sequence: TGCGCCAGCAGCTTGGATCGCCAGGGTGCCTACAATGAGCAGTTCTTC. It translates to CASSLDRQGAYNEQFF.

The chain is built from TRBV16 and TRBJ2-1; possible D gene TRBD1, 5 bases. From germline, CDR1 is KGHSY and CDR2 FQNENV. CDR3 length: 15 amino acids. Trimming took 0 bases from V and 6 from J, leaving 12 bases between them. The CDR3 DNA sequence: TGTGCCAGCAGCCAATCCCCTACCAGGGCCAATGAGCAGTTCTTC. It yields the protein CASSQSPTRANEQFF.

J is TRBJ2-1 and V is TRBV18, with TRBD2 matching 7 bases. This CDR3 comprises 15 residues. V was clipped by 1 base and J by 6 bases; unmatched bases: 6. Germline V gives CDR1 KGHSH, CDR2 LQKENI. CDR3 residues: CASSPLAGDRNEQFF. The CDR3, as DNA: TGTGCCAGCTCACCACTGGCGGGAGACCGCAATGAGCAGTTCTTC.